Following are 23 T cell receptor beta chains from one sample sequenced in a study of cytomegalovirus exposure and HLA in healthy donors (dated by TCRdb to the late 2010s). Library generation was performed with the immunoSEQ multiplex PCR assay. The multiplex PCR relied on a mix of 60 forward primers for TCR Vbeta segments and 13 reverse primers for TCR Jbeta segments. TCRdb took this table from immuneACCESS and kept in-frame rearrangements with V and J called. Such tables lack part of the clones; where checked against another copy, unresolved V genes explain under half of the gap, and the rest is unexplained. Across this sample there are some 250,000 clones, with about 80% seen only once. The ten largest clones capture approximately 8.4% of the sample. Specimen: PBMCs. These receptors originate from a woman aged 60-70 years in good health and CMV-seropositive.

The CDR3 DNA follows: TGCGCCAGCAGCCCCCGACAGGGAACCCCCTACGAGCAGTACTTC. Translated, it gives CASSPRQGTPYEQYF. The chain carries TRBV5-1 and TRBJ2-7, with 7 bases aligning to TRBD1. Germline V gene lookup returns CDR1 SGHRS and CDR2 YFSETQ. The CDR3 has 15 amino acids. The J segment lost 2 bases and the V segment lost 4 bases, leaving 9 bases of the junction unmatched.

A note on this clone: Other DNA sequences within the sample encode an identical CDR3. The J gene is TRBJ1-1, the V gene TRBV14; 9 positions agree with TRBD1. Germline-derived CDR1 and CDR2 are SGHDN and FVKESK. The CDR3 sequence is 12 residues long. The J segment lost 4 bases and the V segment lost 8 bases, leaving 2 bases of the junction unmatched. CDR3 in DNA: TGTGCCAGCTCGACAGGGGGCACTGAAGCTTTCTTT. Translated: CASSTGGTEAFF.

This sequence joins TRBV19 and TRBJ2-1; 7 bases fit TRBD2. Germline CDR1 LNHDA, CDR2 SQIVND (reference sequence). With 8 bases clipped from V and 0 bases from J, the junction kept 4 bases outside the gene matches. This CDR3 region has 14 residues. The CDR3 protein is CASRGGSSYNEQFF. For the CDR3, the DNA is TGTGCCAGTCGCGGGGGAAGCTCCTACAATGAGCAGTTCTTC.

The V gene is TRBV11-2, the J gene TRBJ1-4; 10 bases fit TRBD1. Germline CDR1 and CDR2: SGHAT and FQNNGV. The CDR3 runs to 16 residues. Losses at the gene ends were 2 bases for V and 5 bases for J; bases not matched to a gene: 5. The CDR3 DNA reads TGTGCCAGCAGCTTAAATCAGGGACAGGGGAATGAAAAACTGTTTTTT. This translates into CASSLNQGQGNEKLFF.

The J gene is TRBJ2-1, the V gene TRBV29-1, with D unclear. This CDR3 spans 14 amino acids. Germline V gene sequence: CDR1 SQVTM, CDR2 ANQGSEA. The V gene lost 7 bases and the J gene lost 0 bases, with 13 bases spanning the gap. The CDR3 loop is CSAVGESSYNEQFF. DNA for the CDR3: TGCAGCGCTGTCGGTGAGAGCTCCTACAATGAGCAGTTCTTC.

The chain carries TRBV10-3 and TRBJ2-5, with D possibly matching TRBD1 (6 bases). The CDR3 extends over 13 amino acids. The V end was cut by 0 bases, the J end by 11 bases, with 13 bases between. CDR1 ENHRY and CDR2 SYGVKD come from the germline V gene. CDR3 coding DNA: TGTGCCATCAGTGAGTCGAGAGGGGGTGAGCAGTACTTC. Translation: CAISESRGGEQYF.

The chain employs TRBV10-2 and TRBJ2-7, with D possibly being TRBD1 (6 bases). V lost 6 bases, J lost 0 bases, and 15 bases lay in between. The germline gives CDR1 WSHSY, CDR2 SAAADI. There are 15 residues in the CDR3. CDR3 sequence reads: CASSVGTSASYEQYF. Here the CDR3 DNA reads TGCGCCAGCAGCGTGGGGACATCTGCCTCCTACGAGCAGTACTTC.

The V and J genes are TRBV5-1 and TRBJ1-1; weak D call: TRBD1 (6 bases). Germline V gene sequence: CDR1 SGHRS, CDR2 YFSETQ. V was trimmed by 0 bases and J by 0 bases, leaving 9 bases between them. The CDR3 extends over 15 amino acids. In nucleotides, the CDR3 is TGCGCCAGCAGCTTGGGACAGGCCATGAACACTGAAGCTTTCTTT. Translated, it gives CASSLGQAMNTEAFF.

This chain links TRBV4-1 with TRBJ1-4; TRBD1 agrees at 8 bases. This CDR3 has 15 residues. V lost 2 bases, J lost 8 bases, and 7 bases stayed unmatched. CDR1 and CDR2 (germline): MGHRA, YSYEKL. CDR3 residues: CASSQSGGYGEKLFF. In DNA, the CDR3 is TGCGCCAGCAGCCAATCAGGGGGCTATGGAGAAAAACTGTTTTTT.

Remarks on this clone: Sequence at one end of the junction differs from germline and may be a read error. The chain is built from TRBV7-9 and TRBJ2-7; possibly TRBD2 for D (5 bases). The CDR3 has 16 amino acids. Germline V CDR1 and CDR2: SEHNR, FQNEAQ (reference sequence). The CDR3 bases are TGTTCCAGCAGCTCCCCGTCGCGGGCCCCAGAAAACGAGCAGTACTTC. Protein sequence: CSSSSPSRAPENEQYF.

The chain combines TRBV6-1 with TRBJ1-1; D gene ambiguous. Germline loops: CDR1 MNHNS, CDR2 SASEGT. The V gene lost 5 bases and the J gene lost 2 bases, with 9 bases spanning the gap. The CDR3 is made up of 13 amino acids. CDR3 DNA sequence: TGTGCCAGCAGTCTACTCCCAAACACTGAAGCTTTCTTT. Its translation: CASSLLPNTEAFF.

Many counts were recorded for this clone. The V call is TRBV19, the J call TRBJ1-1, with D possibly being TRBD1 (5 bases). Germline CDR1 and CDR2: LNHDA and SQIVND (reference sequence). V lost 7 bases and J 5 bases, leaving 17 bases between the germline ends. The CDR3 runs 14 residues. CDR3 coding DNA: TGTGCCAGTAAGAGGTCAGGGATAGTGACTGAAGCTTTCTTT. It yields the protein CASKRSGIVTEAFF. The full variable domain, rest sourced from reference TRBV19 and TRBJ1-1, is DGGITQSPKYLFRKEGQNVTLSCEQNLNHDAMYWYRQDPGQGLRLIYYSQIVNDFQKGDIAEGYSVSREKKESFPLTVTSAQKNPTAFYLCASKRSGIVTEAFFGQGTRLTVV.

This clone was detected a few times. V and J are TRBV4-1 and TRBJ2-1; 8 positions match TRBD1. The ends lost 4 bases at V and 6 bases at J; junction bases unmatched: 5. CDR3 length equals 14 residues. Looked up from germline, CDR1 is MGHRA and CDR2 is YSYEKL. CDR3 in DNA: TGCGCCAGCAGCCCTACGACAGGGGTCAATGAGCAGTTCTTC. It codes for CASSPTTGVNEQFF.

About this clone: Other DNA sequences in this sample translate to the same CDR3. The gene calls are TRBV11-3 and TRBJ2-1, with D possibly TRBD2 on 6 matching bases. The CDR3 runs to 14 residues. V dropped 5 bases and J dropped 1 base, with 9 bases sitting between them. The germline V gene encodes CDR1 SGHNT and CDR2 YENEEA. This CDR3 reads CASSPAGSYNEQFF. Written as DNA, the CDR3 is TGTGCCAGCAGCCCCGCGGGGTCCTACAATGAGCAGTTCTTC.

This rearrangement joins TRBV10-1 to TRBJ2-7; D not certain. Per the germline V gene, CDR1 is WNHNN and CDR2 is SYGVQD (reference sequence). Trimming stripped 2 bases from V and 1 base from J, with 6 bases between. This CDR3 is built from 13 residues. CDR3: CASSEPGSYEQYF. CDR3 nucleotides: TGCGCCAGCAGTGAGCCAGGATCCTACGAGCAGTACTTC.

The J gene is TRBJ2-2, the V gene TRBV10-2; D gene ambiguous. This CDR3 has 12 residues. Germline CDR1 is WSHSY and CDR2 is SAAADI. V shed 4 bases and J shed 5 bases, with 5 bases lying between them. The CDR3 DNA reads as TGCGCCAGCAGTGGCGCAACCGGGGAGCTGTTTTTT. It codes for CASSGATGELFF.

The sample holds a few counts of this clone. The chain employs TRBV27 and TRBJ1-1, with 7 bases aligning to TRBD1. The CDR3 sequence is 13 residues long. The trim removed 6 bases at V and 3 bases at J, leaving 4 bases unmatched. Germline CDR1 MNHEY, CDR2 SMNVEV (reference sequence). DNA for the CDR3: TGTGCCAGCAGACCGACAGGGTACACTGAAGCTTTCTTT. The encoded protein is CASRPTGYTEAFF.

The chain uses TRBV15 and TRBJ1-1, with 8 bases identical to TRBD1. V shed 8 bases, J shed 0 bases, and the junction held 2 bases outside the gene matches. The CDR3 runs to 13 residues. Germline V lookup: CDR1 LNHNV, CDR2 YYDKDF (reference sequence). CDR3 amino acids: CATSTGVNTEAFF. CDR3 nucleotides: TGTGCCACCTCGACAGGGGTGAACACTGAAGCTTTCTTT.

This chain connects TRBV5-1 to TRBJ2-2, with a possible D match to TRBD1 (7 bases). Looked up from germline, CDR1 is SGHRS and CDR2 is YFSETQ. V dropped 1 base and J dropped 6 bases, with 13 bases sitting between them. The CDR3 contains 15 residues. In DNA, the CDR3 is TGCGCCAGCAGCTTGCAGGGGGGTGACGCCGGGGAGCTGTTTTTT. Amino acid sequence: CASSLQGGDAGELFF.

This clone was counted between two and nine times. CDR3 nucleotides: TGTGCCAGCAGTGAATGGCAGGGTAGTGAAAAACTGTTTTTT. It specifies CASSEWQGSEKLFF. The chain is built from TRBV6-1 and TRBJ1-4, with D perhaps matching TRBD1 (5 bases). V gave up 2 bases and J gave up 7 bases, with 11 bases separating them. CDR1 and CDR2 (germline): MNHNS, SASEGT. This CDR3 spans 14 amino acids.

The rearrangement uses TRBV5-1 and TRBJ2-5, with a possible D match to TRBD2 (5 bases). Trimming removed 10 bases at V and 5 bases at J, with 12 bases between. Germline CDR1 reads SGHRS; CDR2 reads YFSETQ. This CDR3 has 11 residues. The CDR3 reads CASLVQETQYF. The CDR3 DNA is TGCGCCTCACTAGTGCAGGAGACCCAGTACTTC.

The rearrangement links TRBV19 to TRBJ1-2; D is unresolved. This CDR3 has 15 residues. CDR1 and CDR2 (germline): LNHDA, SQIVND (reference sequence). Trimming left V 5 bases short and J 5 bases short, with 18 bases between. The CDR3 region is CASSSSLSGRYGYTF. In DNA form, the CDR3 reads TGTGCCAGTAGTTCCTCGTTGTCCGGGAGGTATGGCTACACCTTC. The variable domain in full, completed from reference TRBV19 and TRBJ1-2, reads DGGITQSPKYLFRKEGQNVTLSCEQNLNHDAMYWYRQDPGQGLRLIYYSQIVNDFQKGDIAEGYSVSREKKESFPLTVTSAQKNPTAFYLCASSSSLSGRYGYTFGSGTRLTVV.

Only one count was recorded for this clone. V gene TRBV12-1 combines with J gene TRBJ1-1; TRBD1, as called in the table, went unchecked against the DNA. TRBV12-1 is given as a pseudogene. CDR3 length equals 13 residues. The CDR3 reads CASSSHQTGQAFF. CDR3 bases: TGTGCCAGCAGCTCCCACCAGACAGGGCAAGCTTTCTTT.